This is a list of T cell receptor beta chains from one sample in a study of blood T cell repertoires in COVID-19. The table came from immunoSEQ multiplex PCR; TCRdb's copy has only in-frame clones and leaves some out. The sample consists of approximately 230,000 clones, 70% to 90% of them appearing once. The sample taken for sequencing was peripheral blood. These receptors were obtained from a woman younger than 45 with COVID-19, enrolled during active disease. The conserved cysteine and the conserved F or W are not part of the CDR3 here. Fields, in order: CDR3 protein, J gene, V gene.

CDR3: ASRRGSRGSYNEQF; J: TRBJ2-1; V: TRBV5-4
CDR3: ASSLGPREGNQPQH; J: TRBJ1-5; V: TRBV5-1
CDR3: ASSRDREAYEQY; J: TRBJ2-7; V: TRBV11-2
CDR3: ASSARTSGYEQY; J: TRBJ2-7; V: TRBV11-2
CDR3: ASSPRRTANYGYT; J: TRBJ1-2; V: TRBV7-8
CDR3: ASLPGTGGSGELF; J: TRBJ2-2; V: TRBV6-5
CDR3: ASSYVGSTYEQY; J: TRBJ2-7; V: TRBV6-5
CDR3: ASSFWGRAKAGGTDTQY; J: TRBJ2-3; V: TRBV27
CDR3: SATIYNEQF; J: TRBJ2-1; V: TRBV20-1
CDR3: ASSRGGTGRETQY; J: TRBJ2-5; V: TRBV19
CDR3: ATSRGFDDFYGYT; J: TRBJ1-2; V: TRBV15
CDR3: ATSGQGRSGELF; J: TRBJ2-2; V: TRBV25-1
CDR3: ASSPGTANQPQH; J: TRBJ1-5; V: TRBV7-8
CDR3: ASSSGTGTEKLF; J: TRBJ1-4; V: TRBV7-2
CDR3: ASSLRGTNQETQY; J: TRBJ2-5; V: TRBV5-1
CDR3: ASSLGQGPNQPQH; J: TRBJ1-5; V: TRBV3-1/TRBV3-2
CDR3: ASSPQDRVNEQF; J: TRBJ2-1; V: TRBV11-1
CDR3: ASSFRVAAGELF; J: TRBJ2-2; V: TRBV5-1
CDR3: ASSDFAGPQGGYT; J: TRBJ1-2; V: TRBV6-4
CDR3: ASSEYRGQPQH; J: TRBJ1-5; V: TRBV28
CDR3: ASSGDRGTEAF; J: TRBJ1-1; V: TRBV2
CDR3: ATSGVGSSGNTIY; J: TRBJ1-3; V: TRBV24-1
CDR3: ASSYQDRVNNEQF; J: TRBJ2-1; V: TRBV5-1
CDR3: AWSFQGVDGYT; J: TRBJ1-2; V: TRBV30
CDR3: ASSLSSDRETQY; J: TRBJ2-5; V: TRBV19
CDR3: ASSLPDRPYDPDTQY; J: TRBJ2-3; V: TRBV28
CDR3: ASSLTYHRDVDTEAF; J: TRBJ1-1; V: TRBV7-2
CDR3: AWSPRSRDRAVDYGYT; J: TRBJ1-2; V: TRBV30